This entry describes one T cell receptor beta chain. This clone was observed a few times. This clone's antigen is unknown. Within one base of it there is no much larger clone, and no base qualities were kept. The entry originates in a study of blood T cell repertoires in COVID-19 (dated by TCRdb to the early 2020s). In the study overall: Samples covering the acute and convalescent phases of COVID-19 were provided by collaborators in the United States, Italy and Spain. The material from the prospective study consisted of cDNA or gDNA derived from T cells, B-cell-depleted T cells, or PBMCs. The dataset comprised deeply sampled blood TCRbeta repertoires from subjects exposed to, actively infected with, or recovered from COVID-19. A freely available public database, intended as a resource for researchers studying the immune response to SARS-CoV-2, is where the repertoires were released. Samples came from the ongoing ImmuneRACE study (first 160 participants) plus 1,254 subjects from 6 global collaborators. The sample metadata nearly always contained a de-identified subject ID, COVID-19 status, age in years and sex. Where available, HLA class I and class II types were obtained from metadata supplied by the sample provider rather than from assay-based typing. The study at large found these results: The quantity of clinical and demographic metadata differed by source and by participant and was supplied without curation.

Participants in the prospective study were enrolled through a virtual design, were aged 18 to 89 years, and lived in 20 to 30 United States geographic areas. Cohort assignment in the prospective study relied on participant-reported clinical history from a screening survey and a study questionnaire. Mobile phlebotomists in the prospective study collected whole blood, serum and a nasopharyngeal or oropharyngeal swab from every participant. Prospective study participants could optionally give additional blood draws and questionnaires over an approximately 2-month period. Prospective study blood samples were shipped either frozen or at room temperature before DNA extraction. Trimming at the junction amounts to 0 bases on V and 2 bases on J, and the germline ends lie 9 bases apart. CDR1 and CDR2, per the germline V gene, are SGHRS and YFSETQ. The CDR3 spans 14 residues, from the cysteine through the phenylalanine. Only the CDR3 part of the read is kept: 42 bases, read in frame from the first base.

The immunoSEQ Assay, a bias-controlled multiplex PCR, was used to amplify TCRbeta CDR3 regions from genomic DNA. In the authors' own workflow: Nucleated cell counts per sample were estimated from amplification of reference gene primers within the assay. To quantify the absolute abundance of each unique TCRbeta CDR3 rearrangement, sequence reads were collapsed and filtered. For each sample, productive Simpson clonality was calculated as the square root of Simpson's diversity index across productive rearrangements. This is the immuneACCESS table as TCRdb keeps it, with only in-frame sequences that have V and J called. A part of the clones is gone; compared with another copy, unresolved V genes explain less than half, and the rest is unexplained. That table supplies the V and J calls and clone size; D and trimming were determined from the DNA. For this sample there are under 250,000 clones; 85% appear just once. 9.1% of the sample comes from the top ten.

The TCR sequence derives from a woman in her 50s with acute COVID-19. The sequence joins TRBV5-1 to TRBJ2-7; the D gene is not confidently resolved. Material: PBMCs or T cells enriched from blood (not recorded which). The sequenced DNA: TGCGCCAGCAGCTTGGTTTCCGGAGCCTACGAGCAGTACTTC. This sequence encodes CASSLVSGAYEQYF.